Each of the 15 T cell receptor beta chains below was sequenced from the same sample in a study of CD8+ T cells in alopecia areata listed by TCRdb under 2018. Preparation of the library involved the immunoSEQ multiplex PCR assay. For TCR sequencing, RNA was extracted from every sample and reverse transcribed into cDNA to serve as template. The immuneACCESS repertoire file appears here via TCRdb, limited to in-frame rearrangements. These files lack a portion of the clones; in checked studies, under half of the deficit traces to unresolved V genes, and the cause of the others is not known. Here the sample has about 200,000 clones; around 60% occur a single time. The top ten clones comprise approximately 3.4% of the sample. The sample's time point label is to be understood as: around 28 days on oral tofacitinib. The treatment or condition label of this sample denotes: oral pan-JAK inhibitor, 5-10 mg twice daily.

Sequenced here: CD4+ T cells sorted from blood, sampled at week 4, from a patient treated with tofacitinib. These receptors were taken from a human donor with alopecia areata.

J is TRBJ1-6 and V is TRBV6-6; no clear D. Germline V gene sequence: CDR1 MNHNY, CDR2 SVGAGI (reference sequence). The CDR3 is 11 residues long. Trimming pared 5 bases from V and 7 bases from J, leaving 3 bases between. In DNA form, the CDR3 reads TGTGCCAGCAGTGGAAATTCACCCCTCCACTTT. Encoded protein: CASSGNSPLHF.

The chain employs TRBV30 and TRBJ2-7; TRBD2 matches at 10 bases. V shed 3 bases and J 4 bases; nucleotides not matched to a gene: 9. Per germline, CDR1 GTSNPN and CDR2 SVGIG (reference sequence). The CDR3 totals 15 residues. CDR3 region: CAWRLAGALRYEQYF. CDR3 DNA sequence: TGTGCCTGGAGGCTAGCGGGGGCGCTAAGGTACGAGCAGTACTTC.

A few counts support this clone. The germline gene is not matched at one end of the junction; a read error may be the cause. CDR3 DNA sequence: TGCAGTGCAAGAGGCTACTCGGGGCAGTTCTTC. It specifies CSARGYSGQFF. V gene TRBV20-1 combines with J gene TRBJ2-1; the D is unclear. This CDR3 has 11 amino acids. Germline V gene sequence: CDR1 DFQATT, CDR2 SNEGSKA (reference sequence).

This chain uses TRBV15 with TRBJ1-3, with D possibly TRBD1 on 6 matching bases. Germline CDR1 LNHNV, CDR2 YYDKDF (reference sequence). The CDR3 covers 15 residues. V was trimmed by 0 bases and J by 2 bases, leaving 8 bases between them. In nucleotides, the CDR3 is TGTGCCACCAGCAGAGACAGGGGCCCTGGAAACACCATATATTTT. This codes for CATSRDRGPGNTIYF.

V gene TRBV29-1 combines with J gene TRBJ1-1, with unresolved D. Germline V gives CDR1 SQVTM, CDR2 ANQGSEA. The CDR3 sequence is 17 residues long. V was trimmed by 3 bases and J by 1 base, leaving 21 bases between them. The CDR3 region is CSVDLGLEWRSNTEAFF. CDR3 DNA sequence: TGCAGCGTTGATTTAGGGCTTGAGTGGAGATCGAACACTGAAGCTTTCTTT.

The chain joins TRBV5-6 to TRBJ2-5, with D possibly being TRBD1 or TRBD2 (5 bases each). Germline lookup yields CDR1 SGHDT and CDR2 YYEEEE. V lost 2 bases and J 4 bases, leaving 9 bases between the germline ends. The CDR3 runs 13 residues. The CDR3 here is CASSFTGTETQYF. CDR3 bases: TGTGCCAGCAGCTTCACCGGGACAGAGACCCAGTACTTC.

This chain connects TRBV2 to TRBJ1-2, with D tentatively TRBD1 (5 bases). Trimming cost V 1 base and J 4 bases, with 10 bases left between them. Germline V gene data show CDR1 as SNHLY and CDR2 as FYNNEI. This CDR3 contains 14 residues. The CDR3 DNA reads as TGTGCCAGCAGTGAAGGAGGGCAGGGCTATGGCTACACCTTC. The encoded protein is CASSEGGQGYGYTF.

This chain uses TRBV30 with TRBJ1-6, with D hard to call. CDR3 size: 14 residues. The germline V and J ends were trimmed by 2 bases and 7 bases, with 12 bases remaining between them. CDR1 is GTSNPN, CDR2 SVGIG, per germline (reference sequence). The DNA of the CDR3 is TGTGCCTGGAGTAAGTGGTCAACCAATTCACCCCTCCACTTT. Its translation is CAWSKWSTNSPLHF. The complete variable domain, with remaining parts taken from reference TRBV30 and TRBJ1-6, reads SQTIHQWPATLVQPVGSPLSLECTVEGTSNPNLYWYRQAAGRGLQLLFYSVGIGQISSEVPQNLSASRPQDRQFILSSKKLLLSDSGFYLCAWSKWSTNSPLHFGNGTRLTVT.

The chain links TRBV10-3 to TRBJ1-1, with TRBD1 identical over 7 bases. This CDR3 comprises 14 residues. With 10 bases clipped from V and 2 bases from J, the junction kept 10 bases outside the gene matches. CDR1 is ENHRY and CDR2 is SYGVKD in the germline V gene. The CDR3 nucleotides are TGTGCCAGCAAAAGACAGGGACTCAACACTGAAGCTTTCTTT. Amino acids: CASKRQGLNTEAFF.

The V gene is TRBV9, the J gene TRBJ2-1; D remains unclear. Germline CDR1 reads SGDLS; CDR2 reads YYNGEE. The CDR3 sequence is 13 residues long. V was clipped by 3 bases and J by 9 bases, with 13 bases between them. The CDR3 DNA reads as TGTGCCAGCAGCGCGAACCCGGACCGTGAGCAGTTCTTC. Translating it yields CASSANPDREQFF.

In this sample, this clone turned up a few times. The gene calls are TRBV28 and TRBJ2-1; 10 bases align to TRBD1. After removal of 6 bases from V and 4 bases from J, the junction contained 6 bases not matched to a gene. The CDR3 spans 15 residues. Germline CDR1 and CDR2: MDHEN and SYDVKM. CDR3 DNA sequence: TGTGCCAGCAGCCGGGGACAGGGGATGTACAATGAGCAGTTCTTC. Its protein product is CASSRGQGMYNEQFF.

In its sample, this clone was seen a few times. V is TRBV30 and J is TRBJ2-5; tentative D call: TRBD2 (6 bases). V gave up 5 bases and J gave up 2 bases, with 15 bases separating them. The V gene's germline CDR1 is GTSNPN and CDR2 SVGIG (reference sequence). The CDR3 length is 14 residues. The CDR3 loop is CAWAVSSVQETQYF. The DNA for the CDR3 is TGTGCCTGGGCCGTTTCTAGCGTACAAGAGACCCAGTACTTC.

V gene TRBV5-1 combines with J gene TRBJ1-4; the D gene is possibly TRBD1 (6 bases). This CDR3 is built from 15 residues. V was trimmed by 0 bases and J by 6 bases, leaving 12 bases between them. Germline V gives CDR1 SGHRS, CDR2 YFSETQ. In DNA, the CDR3 is TGCGCCAGCAGCTTGGGGACAGTTCAGGATGAAAAACTGTTTTTT. Protein product: CASSLGTVQDEKLFF.

The chain joins TRBV5-1 to TRBJ2-3, with D unclear. V dropped 4 bases and J dropped 0 bases, with 18 bases sitting between them. This CDR3 is 17 amino acids long. In germline, CDR1 is SGHRS, CDR2 YFSETQ. The CDR3 nucleotides are TGCGCCAGCAGCCCCCGGACCCAAAGAGCTAGCACAGATACGCAGTATTTT. Translated, it gives CASSPRTQRASTDTQYF.

Concerning this clone itself: At one boundary the junction diverges from the germline segment, which might be a read error. The rearrangement links TRBV7-8 to TRBJ2-1, with D hard to call. The CDR3 totals 12 residues. Germline V gene sequence: CDR1 SGHVS, CDR2 FQNEAQ. The CDR3 nucleotides read TGTGCCAGCAGCTTAGCTAGGTCTGACGCGGTCTTC. This codes for CASSLARSDAVF.